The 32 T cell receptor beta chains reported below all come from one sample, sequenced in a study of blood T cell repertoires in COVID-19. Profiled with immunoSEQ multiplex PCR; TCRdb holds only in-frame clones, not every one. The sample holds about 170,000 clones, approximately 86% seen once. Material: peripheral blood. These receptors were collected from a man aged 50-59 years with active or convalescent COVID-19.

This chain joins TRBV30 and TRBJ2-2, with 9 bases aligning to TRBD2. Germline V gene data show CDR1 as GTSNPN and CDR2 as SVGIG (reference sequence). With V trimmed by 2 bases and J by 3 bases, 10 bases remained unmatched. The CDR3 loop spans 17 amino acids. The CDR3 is CAWSPRLAGWDTGELFF. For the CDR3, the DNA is TGTGCCTGGAGTCCCCGGCTAGCGGGATGGGACACCGGGGAGCTGTTTTTT.

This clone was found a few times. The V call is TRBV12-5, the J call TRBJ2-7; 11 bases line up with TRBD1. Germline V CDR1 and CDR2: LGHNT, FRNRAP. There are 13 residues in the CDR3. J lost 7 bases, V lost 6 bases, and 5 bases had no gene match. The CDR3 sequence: CASGRDRGKEQYF. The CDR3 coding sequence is TGTGCTAGTGGCCGGGACAGGGGGAAGGAGCAGTACTTC.

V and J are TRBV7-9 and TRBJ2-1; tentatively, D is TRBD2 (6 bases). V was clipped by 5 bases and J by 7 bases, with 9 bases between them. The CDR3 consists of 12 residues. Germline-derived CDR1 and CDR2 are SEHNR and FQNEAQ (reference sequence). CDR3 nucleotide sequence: TGTGCCAGCAGCAAGACTAGAAATGAGCAGTTCTTC. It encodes CASSKTRNEQFF.

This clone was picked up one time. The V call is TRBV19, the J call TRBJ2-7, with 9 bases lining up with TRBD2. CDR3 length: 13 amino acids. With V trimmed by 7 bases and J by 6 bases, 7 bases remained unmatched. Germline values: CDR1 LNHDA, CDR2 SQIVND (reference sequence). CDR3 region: CASKGGGASEQYF. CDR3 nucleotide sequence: TGTGCCAGTAAGGGCGGGGGGGCCTCCGAGCAGTACTTC.

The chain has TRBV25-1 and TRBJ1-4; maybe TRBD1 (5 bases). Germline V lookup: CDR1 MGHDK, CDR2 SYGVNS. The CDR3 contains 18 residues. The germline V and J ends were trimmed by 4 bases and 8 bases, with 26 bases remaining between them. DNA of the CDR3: TGTGCCAGCAGTGGGCTTAAGGGTTCGGGGGAGGTTAGGGAAAAACTGTTTTTT. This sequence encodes CASSGLKGSGEVREKLFF.

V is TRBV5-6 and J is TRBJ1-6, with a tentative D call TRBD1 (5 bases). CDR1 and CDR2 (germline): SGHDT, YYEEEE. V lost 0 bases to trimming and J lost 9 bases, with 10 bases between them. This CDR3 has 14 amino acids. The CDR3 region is CASSLGQKTSPLHF. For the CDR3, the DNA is TGTGCCAGCAGCTTGGGACAGAAGACTTCACCCCTCCACTTT.

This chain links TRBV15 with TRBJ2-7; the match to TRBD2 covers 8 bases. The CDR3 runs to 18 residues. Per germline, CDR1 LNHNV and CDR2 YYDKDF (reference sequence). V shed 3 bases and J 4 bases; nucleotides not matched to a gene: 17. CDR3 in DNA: TGTGCCACCAGCAGGCTCCCGCAGGAGAGCGGGAGTCCATACGAGCAGTACTTC. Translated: CATSRLPQESGSPYEQYF. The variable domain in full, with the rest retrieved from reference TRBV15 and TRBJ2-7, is DAMVIQNPRYQVTQFGKPVTLSCSQTLNHNVMYWYQQKSSQAPKLLFHYYDKDFNNEADTPDNFQSRRPNTSFCFLDIRSPGLGDTAMYLCATSRLPQESGSPYEQYFGPGTRLTVT.

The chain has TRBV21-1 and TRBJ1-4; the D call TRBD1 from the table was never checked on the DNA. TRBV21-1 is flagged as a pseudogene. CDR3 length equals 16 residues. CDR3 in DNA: TGTGCCAGCAGCAAAGGAAGGGACAAAGCTAATGAAAAACTGTTTTTT. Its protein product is CASSKGRDKANEKLFF.

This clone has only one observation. CDR3 sequence (DNA): TGTGCCAGCAGCTTAACTCTGAGGAGGGACGAGACCCAGTACTTC. Translation: CASSLTLRRDETQYF. The chain couples TRBV7-2 to TRBJ2-5; D is perhaps TRBD2 (6 bases). This CDR3 has 15 residues. The ends were cut back, 2 bases at V and 5 bases at J, with 15 bases in the middle. Germline CDR1 SGHTA, CDR2 FQGNSA.

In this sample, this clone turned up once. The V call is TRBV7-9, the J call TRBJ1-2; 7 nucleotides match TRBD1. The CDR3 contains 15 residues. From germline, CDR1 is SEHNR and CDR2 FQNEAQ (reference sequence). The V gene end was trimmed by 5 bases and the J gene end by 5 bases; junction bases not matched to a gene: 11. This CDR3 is CASSREGSGGYGYTF. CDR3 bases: TGTGCCAGCAGCAGAGAGGGTTCAGGGGGTTATGGCTACACCTTC.

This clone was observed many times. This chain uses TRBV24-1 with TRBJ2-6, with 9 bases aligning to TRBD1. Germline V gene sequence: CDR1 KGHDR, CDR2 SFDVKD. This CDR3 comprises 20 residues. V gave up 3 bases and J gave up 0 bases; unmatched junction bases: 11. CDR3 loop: CATSDPGGQGPSSGANVLTF. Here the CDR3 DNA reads TGTGCCACCAGTGATCCAGGGGGACAGGGACCTTCCTCTGGGGCCAACGTCCTGACTTTC.

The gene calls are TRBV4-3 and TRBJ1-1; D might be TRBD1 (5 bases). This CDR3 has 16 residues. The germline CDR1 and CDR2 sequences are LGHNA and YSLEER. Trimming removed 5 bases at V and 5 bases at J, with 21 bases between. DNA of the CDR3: TGCGCCAGCAGCTATGGTTCAGGGATGGCTAAGACTGAAGCTTTCTTT. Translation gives CASSYGSGMAKTEAFF.

For the CDR3, the DNA is TGTGCCAGCATAGGCCCCGGGGGAGAGGGCTACACCTTC. Translation: CASIGPGGEGYTF. The genes are TRBV2 and TRBJ1-2; possible D gene TRBD1, 5 bases. The CDR3 spans 13 residues. V was clipped by 7 bases and J by 8 bases, with 17 bases between them. The germline V gene encodes CDR1 SNHLY and CDR2 FYNNEI.

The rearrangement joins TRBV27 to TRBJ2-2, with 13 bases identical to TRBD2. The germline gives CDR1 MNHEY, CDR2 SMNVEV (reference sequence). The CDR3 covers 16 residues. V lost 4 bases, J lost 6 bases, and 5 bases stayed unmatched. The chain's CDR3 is CASSSLAGGPSGELFF. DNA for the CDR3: TGTGCCAGCAGTTCACTAGCGGGGGGGCCTTCCGGGGAGCTGTTTTTT.

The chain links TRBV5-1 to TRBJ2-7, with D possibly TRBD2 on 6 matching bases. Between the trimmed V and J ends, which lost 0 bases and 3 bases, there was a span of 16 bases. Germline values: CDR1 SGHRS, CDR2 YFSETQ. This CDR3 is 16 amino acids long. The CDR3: CASSLDGGTTNYEQYF. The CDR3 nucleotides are TGCGCCAGCAGCTTGGACGGAGGGACGACCAACTACGAGCAGTACTTC.

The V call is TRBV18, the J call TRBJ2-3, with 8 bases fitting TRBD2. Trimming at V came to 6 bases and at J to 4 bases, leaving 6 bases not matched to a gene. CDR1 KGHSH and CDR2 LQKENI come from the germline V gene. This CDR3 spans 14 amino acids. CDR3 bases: TGTGCCAGCTCTACTACGGGGGGGCCAGATACGCAGTATTTT. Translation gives CASSTTGGPDTQYF.

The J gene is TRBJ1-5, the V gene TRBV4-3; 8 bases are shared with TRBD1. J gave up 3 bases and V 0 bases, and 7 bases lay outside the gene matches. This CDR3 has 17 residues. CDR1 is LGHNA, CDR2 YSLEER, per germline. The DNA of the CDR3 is TGCGCCAGCAGCCAAGAGGTCGGGACAGGTAACAATCAGCCCCAGCATTTT. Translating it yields CASSQEVGTGNNQPQHF.

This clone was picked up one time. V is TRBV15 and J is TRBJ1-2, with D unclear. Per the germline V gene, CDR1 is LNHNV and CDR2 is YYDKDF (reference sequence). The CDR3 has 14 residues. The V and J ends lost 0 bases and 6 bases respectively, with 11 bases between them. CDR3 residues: CATSRERAVNGYTF. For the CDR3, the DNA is TGTGCCACCAGCAGAGAGAGGGCAGTGAATGGCTACACCTTC.

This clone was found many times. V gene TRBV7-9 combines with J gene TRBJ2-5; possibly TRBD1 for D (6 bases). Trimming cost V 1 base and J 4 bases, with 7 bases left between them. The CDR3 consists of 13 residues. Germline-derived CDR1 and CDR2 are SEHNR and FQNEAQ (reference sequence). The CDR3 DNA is TGTGCCAGCAGCTTAGACAGGGTAGAGACCCAGTACTTC. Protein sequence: CASSLDRVETQYF.

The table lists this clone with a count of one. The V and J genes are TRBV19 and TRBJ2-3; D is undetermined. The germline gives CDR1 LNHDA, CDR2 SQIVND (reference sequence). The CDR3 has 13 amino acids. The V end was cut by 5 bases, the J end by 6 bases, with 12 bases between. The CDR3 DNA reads TGTGCCAGTAGTCCGATCGACGGGGATACGCAGTATTTT. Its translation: CASSPIDGDTQYF.

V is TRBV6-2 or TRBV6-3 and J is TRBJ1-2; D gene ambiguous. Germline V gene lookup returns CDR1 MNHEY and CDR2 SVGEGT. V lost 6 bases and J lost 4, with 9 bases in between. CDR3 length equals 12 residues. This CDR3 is CASSFSSYGYTF. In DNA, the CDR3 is TGTGCCAGCAGCTTCTCTTCCTATGGCTACACCTTC.

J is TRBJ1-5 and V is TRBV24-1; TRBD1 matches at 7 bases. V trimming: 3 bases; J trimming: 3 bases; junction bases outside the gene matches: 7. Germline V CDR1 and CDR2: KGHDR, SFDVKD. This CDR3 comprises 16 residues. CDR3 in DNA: TGTGCCACCAGTGATAGAACAGGGGTCCTCAATCAGCCCCAGCATTTT. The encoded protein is CATSDRTGVLNQPQHF.

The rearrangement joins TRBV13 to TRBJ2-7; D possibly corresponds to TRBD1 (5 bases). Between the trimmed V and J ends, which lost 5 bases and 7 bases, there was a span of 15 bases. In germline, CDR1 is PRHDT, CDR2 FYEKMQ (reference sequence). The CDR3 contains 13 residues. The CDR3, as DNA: TGTGCCAGCAGCGCCACCGCTAGGGGTGAGCAGTACTTC. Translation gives CASSATARGEQYF.

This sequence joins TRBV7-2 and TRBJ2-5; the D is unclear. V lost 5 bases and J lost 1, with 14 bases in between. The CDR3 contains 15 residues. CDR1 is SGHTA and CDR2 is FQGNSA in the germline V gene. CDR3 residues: CASSAFESFQETQYF. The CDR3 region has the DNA TGTGCCAGCAGCGCCTTCGAGAGCTTCCAAGAGACCCAGTACTTC.

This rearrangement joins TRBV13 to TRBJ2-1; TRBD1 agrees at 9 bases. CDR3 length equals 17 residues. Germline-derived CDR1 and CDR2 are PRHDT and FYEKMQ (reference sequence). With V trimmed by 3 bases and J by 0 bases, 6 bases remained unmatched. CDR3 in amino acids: CASSFSGTGSSYNEQFF. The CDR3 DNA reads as TGTGCCAGCAGCTTCTCCGGGACAGGGAGCTCCTACAATGAGCAGTTCTTC. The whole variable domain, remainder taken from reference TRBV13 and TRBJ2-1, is AAGVIQSPRHLIKEKRETATLKCYPIPRHDTVYWYQQGPGQDPQFLISFYEKMQSDKGSIPDRFSAQQFSDYHSELNMSSLELGDSALYFCASSFSGTGSSYNEQFFGPGTRLTVL.

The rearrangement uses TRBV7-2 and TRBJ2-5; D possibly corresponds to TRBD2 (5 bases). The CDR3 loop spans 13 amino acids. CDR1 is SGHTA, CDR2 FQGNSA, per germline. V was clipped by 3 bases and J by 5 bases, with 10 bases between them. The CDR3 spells CASSFMGGETQYF. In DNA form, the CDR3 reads TGTGCCAGCAGCTTTATGGGCGGGGAGACCCAGTACTTC.

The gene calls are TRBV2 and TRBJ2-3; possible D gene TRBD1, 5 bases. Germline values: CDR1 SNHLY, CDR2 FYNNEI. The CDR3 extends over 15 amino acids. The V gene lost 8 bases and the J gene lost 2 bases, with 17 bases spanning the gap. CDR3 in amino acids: CASEDERQITDTQYF. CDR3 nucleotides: TGTGCCAGCGAGGATGAGAGACAGATCACAGATACGCAGTATTTT. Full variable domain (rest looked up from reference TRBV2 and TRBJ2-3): EPEVTQTPSHQVTQMGQEVILRCVPISNHLYFYWYRQILGQKVEFLVSFYNNEISEKSEIFDDQFSVERPDGSNFTLKIRSTKLEDSAMYFCASEDERQITDTQYFGPGTRLTVL.

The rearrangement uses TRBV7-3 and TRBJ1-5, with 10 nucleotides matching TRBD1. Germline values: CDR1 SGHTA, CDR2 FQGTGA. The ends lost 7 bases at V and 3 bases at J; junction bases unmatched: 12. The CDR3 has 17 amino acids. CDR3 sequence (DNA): TGTGCCAGCACCCGACGGACCGGACAGGGGGACAATCAGCCCCAGCATTTT. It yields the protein CASTRRTGQGDNQPQHF.

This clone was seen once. CDR3 region: CASSFWLKNTEAFF. CDR3 nucleotides: TGTGCCAGCAGTTTTTGGCTGAAGAACACTGAAGCTTTCTTT. The V call is TRBV28, the J call TRBJ1-1; D gene ambiguous. The ends were cut back, 3 bases at V and 1 base at J, with 9 bases in the middle. Germline V lookup: CDR1 MDHEN, CDR2 SYDVKM. The CDR3 runs 14 residues.

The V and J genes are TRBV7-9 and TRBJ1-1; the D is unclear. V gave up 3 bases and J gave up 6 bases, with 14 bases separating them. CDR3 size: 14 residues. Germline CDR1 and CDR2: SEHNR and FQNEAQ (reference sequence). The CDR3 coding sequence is TGTGCCAGCAGCTTCCCACCATCCCCGGCTGAAGCTTTCTTT. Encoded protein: CASSFPPSPAEAFF. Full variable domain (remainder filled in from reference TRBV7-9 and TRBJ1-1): DTGVSQNPRHKITKRGQNVTFRCDPISEHNRLYWYRQTLGQGPEFLTYFQNEAQLEKSRLLSDRFSAERPKGSFSTLEIQRTEQGDSAMYLCASSFPPSPAEAFFGQGTRLTVV.

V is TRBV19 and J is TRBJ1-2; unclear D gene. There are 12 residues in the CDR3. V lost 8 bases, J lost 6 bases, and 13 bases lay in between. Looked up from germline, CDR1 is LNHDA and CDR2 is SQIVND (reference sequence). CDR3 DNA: TGTGCCAGTCAACAGAACTTTAATGGCTACACCTTC. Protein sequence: CASQQNFNGYTF.

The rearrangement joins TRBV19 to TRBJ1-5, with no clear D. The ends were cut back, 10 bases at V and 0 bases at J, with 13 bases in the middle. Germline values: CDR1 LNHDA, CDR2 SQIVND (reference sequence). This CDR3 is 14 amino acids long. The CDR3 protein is CATADGDSNQPQHF. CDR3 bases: TGTGCCACCGCGGACGGGGATAGCAATCAGCCCCAGCATTTT.